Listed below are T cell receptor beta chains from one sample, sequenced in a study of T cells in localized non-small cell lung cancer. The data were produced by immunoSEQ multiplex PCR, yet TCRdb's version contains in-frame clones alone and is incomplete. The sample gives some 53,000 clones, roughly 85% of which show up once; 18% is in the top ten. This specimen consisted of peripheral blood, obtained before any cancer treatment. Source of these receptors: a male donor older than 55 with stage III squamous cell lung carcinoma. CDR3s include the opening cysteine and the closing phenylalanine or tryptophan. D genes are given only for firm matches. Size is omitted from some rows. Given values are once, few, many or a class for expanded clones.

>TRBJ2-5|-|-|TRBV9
CASSVGHHQETQYF
TGTGCCAGCAGCGTAGGACATCACCAAGAGACCCAGTACTTC
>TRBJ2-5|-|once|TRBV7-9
CASSLDRGEETQYF
TGTGCCAGCAGCTTAGATCGAGGGGAAGAGACCCAGTACTTC
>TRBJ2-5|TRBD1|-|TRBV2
CASRRDRQETQYF
TGTGCCAGCAGGAGGGACAGACAAGAGACCCAGTACTTC
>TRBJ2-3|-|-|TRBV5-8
CASSLDGGNTDTQYF
TGTGCCAGCAGCTTGGACGGGGGAAACACAGATACGCAGTATTTT
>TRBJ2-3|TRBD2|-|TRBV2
CASSFPNRLAGGTSTDTQYF
TGTGCCAGCAGCTTCCCCAACAGGCTAGCGGGGGGAACTAGCACAGATACGCAGTATTTT
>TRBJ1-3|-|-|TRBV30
CAWMWGPGNTIYF
TGTGCCTGGATGTGGGGTCCTGGAAACACCATATATTTT
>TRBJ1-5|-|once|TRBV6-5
CASSPNLGQPQHF
TGTGCCAGCAGTCCCAACCTTGGTCAGCCCCAGCATTTT
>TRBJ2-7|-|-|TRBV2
CASRRTGEQYF
TGTGCCAGCCGTAGGACGGGCGAGCAGTACTTC
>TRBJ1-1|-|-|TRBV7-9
CASSLVVGMNTEAFF
TGTGCCAGCAGCTTAGTTGTGGGGATGAACACTGAAGCTTTCTTT
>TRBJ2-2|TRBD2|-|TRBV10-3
CAISESRWGLAKANTGELFF
TGTGCCATCAGTGAGTCAAGGTGGGGACTAGCGAAAGCGAACACCGGGGAGCTGTTTTTT
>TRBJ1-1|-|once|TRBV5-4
CASSIGQMNTEAFF
TGTGCCAGCAGCATAGGACAGATGAACACTGAAGCTTTCTTT
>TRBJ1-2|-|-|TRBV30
CAWSARGDYGYTF
TGTGCCTGGAGCGCCCGGGGGGACTATGGCTACACCTTC
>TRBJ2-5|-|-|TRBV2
CASSALAGETQYF
TGTGCCAGCAGCGCACTAGCAGGAGAGACCCAGTACTTC
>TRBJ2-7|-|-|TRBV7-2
CASSPGPPGTQYF
TGTGCCAGCAGCCCGGGGCCCCCTGGAACGCAGTACTTC
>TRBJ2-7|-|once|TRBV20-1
CSAPLWDEQYF
TGCAGTGCTCCCCTCTGGGACGAGCAGTACTTC
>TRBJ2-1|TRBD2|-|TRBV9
CASSGEGVNEQFF
TGTGCCAGCAGCGGGGAGGGTGTAAATGAGCAGTTCTTC
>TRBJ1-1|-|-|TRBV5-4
CASSPAALNTEAFF
TGTGCCAGCAGCCCCGCGGCCCTGAACACTGAAGCTTTCTTT
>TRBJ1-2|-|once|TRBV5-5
CASSWTLGEGGYTF
TGTGCCAGCAGCTGGACCCTTGGTGAGGGTGGCTACACCTTC
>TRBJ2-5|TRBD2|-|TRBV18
CASSPASGGQETQYF
TGTGCCAGCTCACCAGCTAGCGGGGGACAAGAGACCCAGTACTTC
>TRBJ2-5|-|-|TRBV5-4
CASRLEIMGRETQYF
TGTGCCAGCCGCCTAGAAATAATGGGCAGAGAGACCCAGTACTTC
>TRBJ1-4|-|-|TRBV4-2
CASSQDGGQLATNEKLFF
TGTGCCAGCAGCCAAGATGGAGGCCAGTTAGCAACTAATGAAAAACTGTTTTTT
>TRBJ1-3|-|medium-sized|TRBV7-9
CASSSRPSAGNTIYF
TGTGCCAGCAGCTCTAGACCTAGTGCTGGAAACACCATATATTTT
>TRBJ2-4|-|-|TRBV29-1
CSGMDSGLGKNIQYF
TGCAGCGGGATGGACTCAGGTCTTGGCAAAAACATTCAGTACTTC
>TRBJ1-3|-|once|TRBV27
CASSSSYGNTIYF
TGTGCCAGCAGCTCATCTTATGGAAACACCATATATTTT
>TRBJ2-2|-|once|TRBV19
CASSDPGRGNTGELFF
TGTGCCAGTAGTGATCCGGGCAGGGGGAACACCGGGGAGCTGTTTTTT
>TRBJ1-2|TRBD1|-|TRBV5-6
CASSLVSDRGVGYGYTF
TGTGCCAGCAGCTTGGTTTCGGACAGGGGAGTTGGCTATGGCTACACCTTC
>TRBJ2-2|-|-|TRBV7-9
CASSLGSLDTGELFF
TGTGCCAGCAGCTTGGGGTCCCTGGACACCGGGGAGCTGTTTTTT
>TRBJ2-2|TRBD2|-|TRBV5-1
CASSVTSGGNTGELFF
TGCGCCAGCAGCGTAACTAGCGGGGGTAACACCGGGGAGCTGTTTTTT
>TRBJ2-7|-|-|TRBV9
CASSLAGGRTLYEQYF
TGTGCCAGCAGCCTGGCTGGGGGCAGGACACTCTACGAGCAGTACTTC
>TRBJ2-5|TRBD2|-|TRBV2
CASIRTKGLAGQETQYF
TGTGCCAGCATCAGAACGAAGGGACTAGCGGGACAGGAGACCCAGTACTTC
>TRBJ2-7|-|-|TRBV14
CASGRRGGGEQYF
TGTGCCAGCGGTCGGCGTGGGGGCGGCGAGCAGTACTTC
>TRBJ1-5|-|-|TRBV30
CAWNGGFNSNQPQHF
TGTGCCTGGAACGGGGGGTTTAATAGCAATCAGCCCCAGCATTTT
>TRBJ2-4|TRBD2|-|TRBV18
CASSSLAGEKNIQYF
TGTGCCAGCTCAAGCCTAGCGGGAGAAAAAAACATTCAGTACTTC
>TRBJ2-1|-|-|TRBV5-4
CASSPQAANLGEQFF
TGTGCCAGCAGCCCCCAAGCGGCCAATTTGGGTGAGCAGTTCTTC
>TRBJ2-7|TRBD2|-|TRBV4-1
CASSQERVRLAGDYEQYF
TGCGCCAGCAGCCAAGAGCGAGTTCGACTAGCGGGGGACTACGAGCAGTACTTC
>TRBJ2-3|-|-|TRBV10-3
CAISESTVSPDTQYF
TGTGCCATCAGTGAGTCGACAGTTTCCCCAGATACGCAGTATTTT
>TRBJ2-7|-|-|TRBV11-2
CASRPRDTSYEQYF
TGTGCCAGCAGGCCCCGGGACACCTCCTACGAGCAGTACTTC
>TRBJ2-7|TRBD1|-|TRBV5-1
CASSAGQGSSYEQYF
TGCGCCAGCAGCGCGGGACAGGGATCATCCTACGAGCAGTACTTC
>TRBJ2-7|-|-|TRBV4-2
CASSQSRSEQYF
TGTGCCAGCAGCCAATCGAGGTCCGAGCAGTACTTC
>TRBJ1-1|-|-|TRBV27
CASSLSPLGKRNTEAFF
TGTGCCAGCAGTTTATCCCCTTTGGGGAAGAGGAACACTGAAGCTTTCTTT
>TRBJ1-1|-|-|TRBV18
CASSTAGTVNTEAFF
TGTGCCAGCTCAACTGCCGGGACGGTGAACACTGAAGCTTTCTTT
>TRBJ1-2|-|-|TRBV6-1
CASSEGLSGYTF
TGTGCCAGCAGTGAAGGTCTATCCGGCTACACCTTC
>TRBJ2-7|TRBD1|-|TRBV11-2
CASSLFRTGGYEQYF
TGTGCCAGCAGCTTATTCAGGACAGGAGGCTACGAGCAGTACTTC
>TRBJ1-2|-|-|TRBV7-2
CASSLDTGYHYGHTF
TGTGCCAGCAGCTTAGACACGGGCTATCACTATGGCCACACCTTC
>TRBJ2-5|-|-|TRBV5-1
CASSFGQETQYF
TGCGCCAGCAGCTTCGGTCAAGAGACCCAGTACTTC
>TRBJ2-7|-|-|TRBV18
CASSPPRQGISYEQYF
TGTGCCAGCTCACCACCGAGGCAGGGGATTAGCTACGAGCAGTACTTC
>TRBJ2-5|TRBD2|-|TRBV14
CASSRQREPGAQETQYF
TGTGCCAGCAGCCGCCAGCGGGAGCCGGGGGCCCAAGAGACCCAGTACTTC